Listed here are 3 T cell receptor beta chains from one sample, sequenced in a study of shared clonotypes between healthy human individuals. The protocol was immunoSEQ multiplex PCR, while the TCRdb copy is restricted to in-frame clones and leaves out a portion. This sample yields 1.4 million to 1.5 million clones, of which more than 95% are seen a single time; 0.95% to 1.5% belongs to the top ten. The sequencing sample was made of naive CD4+ T cells sorted from blood. The subset was: CD45RA+ positively selected. The receptors here all came from a man aged 25 to 40 in good health.

The chain carries TRBV5-1 and TRBJ1-5; tentative D call: TRBD1 (6 bases). The CDR3 loop spans 15 amino acids. The germline V and J ends were trimmed by 0 bases and 6 bases, with 13 bases remaining between them. Germline V lookup: CDR1 SGHRS, CDR2 YFSETQ. The CDR3 loop reads CASSLGAGETQPQHF. The CDR3 region has the DNA TGCGCCAGCAGCTTGGGGGCAGGGGAAACTCAGCCCCAGCATTTT. Combining the CDR3 with reference TRBV5-1 and TRBJ1-5 gives the whole variable domain KAGVTQTPRYLIKTRGQQVTLSCSPISGHRSVSWYQQTPGQGLQFLFEYFSETQRNKGNFPGRFSGRQFSNSRSEMNVSTLELGDSALYLCASSLGAGETQPQHFGDGTRLSIL.

There are a few counts of this clone. This chain uses TRBV5-1 with TRBJ1-1; the match to TRBD1 covers 11 bases. Germline values: CDR1 SGHRS, CDR2 YFSETQ. This CDR3 has 16 residues. The junction had 4 bases not matched to a gene; V was cut back by 0 bases and J by 3 bases. The DNA of the CDR3 is TGCGCCAGCAGCTTGGCCGGGGACAGGGGGTACACTGAAGCTTTCTTT. Translated, it gives CASSLAGDRGYTEAFF.

The rearrangement joins TRBV6-6 to TRBJ2-1; D gene unclear. This CDR3 comprises 14 residues. CDR1 and CDR2 from the germline V gene are MNHNY and SVGAGI (reference sequence). V was clipped by 6 bases and J by 6 bases, with 15 bases between them. CDR3 sequence (DNA): TGTGCCAGCAGCCGGAAGACATACGGCAATGAGCAGTTCTTC. As protein: CASSRKTYGNEQFF.